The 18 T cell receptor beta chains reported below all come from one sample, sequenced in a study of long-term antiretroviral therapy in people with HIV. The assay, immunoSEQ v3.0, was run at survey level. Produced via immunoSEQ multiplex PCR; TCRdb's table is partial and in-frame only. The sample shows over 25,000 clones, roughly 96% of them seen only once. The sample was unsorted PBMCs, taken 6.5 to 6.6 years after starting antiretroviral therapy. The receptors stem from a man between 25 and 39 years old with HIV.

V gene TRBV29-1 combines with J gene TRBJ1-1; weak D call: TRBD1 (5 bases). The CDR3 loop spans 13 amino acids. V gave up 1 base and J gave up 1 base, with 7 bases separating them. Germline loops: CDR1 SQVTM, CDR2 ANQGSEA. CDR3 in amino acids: CSVEGGGNTEAFF. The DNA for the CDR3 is TGCAGCGTTGAAGGTGGGGGGAACACTGAAGCTTTCTTT. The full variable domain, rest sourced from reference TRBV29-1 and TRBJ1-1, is SAVISQKPSRDICQRGTSLTIQCQVDSQVTMMFWYRQQPGQSLTLIATANQGSEATYESGFVIDKFPISRPNLTFSTLTVSNMSPEDSSIYLCSVEGGGNTEAFFGQGTRLTVV.

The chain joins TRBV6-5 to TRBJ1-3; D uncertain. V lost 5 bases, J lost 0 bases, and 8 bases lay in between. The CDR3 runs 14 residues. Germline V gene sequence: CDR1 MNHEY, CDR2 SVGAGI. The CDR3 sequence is CASSPILSGNTIYF. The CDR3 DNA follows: TGTGCCAGCAGTCCTATCCTCTCTGGAAACACCATATATTTT.

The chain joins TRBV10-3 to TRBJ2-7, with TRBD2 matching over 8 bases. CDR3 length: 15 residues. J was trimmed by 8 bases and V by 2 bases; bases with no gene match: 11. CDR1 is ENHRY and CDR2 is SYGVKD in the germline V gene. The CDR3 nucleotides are TGTGCCATCAGTGAGGTCAGCGGGAGAAATCCGCAGCAGTACTTC. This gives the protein CAISEVSGRNPQQYF.

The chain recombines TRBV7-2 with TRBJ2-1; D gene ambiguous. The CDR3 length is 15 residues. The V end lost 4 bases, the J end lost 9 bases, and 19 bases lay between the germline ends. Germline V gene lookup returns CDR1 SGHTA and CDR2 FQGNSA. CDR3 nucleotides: TGTGCCAGCAGCTCCGGACCGGCTAAAACGGCTGAGCAGTTCTTC. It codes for CASSSGPAKTAEQFF. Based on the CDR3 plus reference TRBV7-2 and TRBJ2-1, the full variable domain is GAGVSQSPSNKVTEKGKDVELRCDPISGHTALYWYRQSLGQGLEFLIYFQGNSAPDKSGLPSDRFSAERTGGSVSTLTIQRTQQEDSAVYLCASSSGPAKTAEQFFGPGTRLTVL.

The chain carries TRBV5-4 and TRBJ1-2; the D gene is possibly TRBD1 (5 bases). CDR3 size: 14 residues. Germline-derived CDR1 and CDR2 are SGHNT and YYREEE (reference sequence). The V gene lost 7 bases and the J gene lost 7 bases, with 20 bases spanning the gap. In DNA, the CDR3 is TGTGCCAGCCACGTGTGGGGAGCCGGGGGTGGCTACACCTTC. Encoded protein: CASHVWGAGGGYTF.

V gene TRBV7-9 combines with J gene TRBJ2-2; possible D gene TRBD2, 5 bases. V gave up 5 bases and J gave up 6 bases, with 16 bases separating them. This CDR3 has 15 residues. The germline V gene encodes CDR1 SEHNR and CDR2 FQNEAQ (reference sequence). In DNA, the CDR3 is TGTGCCAGCAGCCGAGGGAGCCTTCCGGCCGGGGAGCTGTTTTTT. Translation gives CASSRGSLPAGELFF.

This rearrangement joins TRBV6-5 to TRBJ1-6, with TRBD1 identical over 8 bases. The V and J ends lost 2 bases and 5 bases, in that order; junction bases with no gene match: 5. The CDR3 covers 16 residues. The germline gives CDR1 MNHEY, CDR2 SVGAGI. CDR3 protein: CASSYAGGGDNSPLHF. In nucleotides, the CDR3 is TGTGCCAGCAGTTACGCAGGGGGCGGCGATAATTCACCCCTCCACTTT.

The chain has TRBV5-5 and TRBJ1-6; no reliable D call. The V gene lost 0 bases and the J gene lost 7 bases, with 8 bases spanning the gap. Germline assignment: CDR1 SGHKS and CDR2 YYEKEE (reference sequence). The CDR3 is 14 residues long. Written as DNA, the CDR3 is TGTGCCAGCAGCTTGGGGGTACGGAATTCACCCCTCCACTTT. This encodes CASSLGVRNSPLHF.

CDR3 protein: CASSTTSTDTQYF. CDR3 sequence (DNA): TGTGCCAGCAGTACGACTAGCACAGATACGCAGTATTTT. The chain recombines TRBV6-6 with TRBJ2-3; no firm D call. The CDR3 covers 13 residues. The germline gives CDR1 MNHNY, CDR2 SVGAGI (reference sequence). V was cut by 5 bases and J by 0 bases, with 6 bases left in between.

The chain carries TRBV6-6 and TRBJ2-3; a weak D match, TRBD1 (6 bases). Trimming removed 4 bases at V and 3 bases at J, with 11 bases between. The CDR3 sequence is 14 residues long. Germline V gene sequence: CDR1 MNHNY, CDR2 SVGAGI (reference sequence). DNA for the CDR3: TGTGCCAGCAGTTTATCAAGGGGGACAGATACGCAGTATTTT. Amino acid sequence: CASSLSRGTDTQYF.

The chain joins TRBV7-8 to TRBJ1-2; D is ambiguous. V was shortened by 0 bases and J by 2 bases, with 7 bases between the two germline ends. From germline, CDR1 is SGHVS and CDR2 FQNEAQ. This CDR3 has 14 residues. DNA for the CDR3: TGTGCCAGCAGCTTAGCCGGGAGGAACTATGGCTACACCTTC. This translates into CASSLAGRNYGYTF.

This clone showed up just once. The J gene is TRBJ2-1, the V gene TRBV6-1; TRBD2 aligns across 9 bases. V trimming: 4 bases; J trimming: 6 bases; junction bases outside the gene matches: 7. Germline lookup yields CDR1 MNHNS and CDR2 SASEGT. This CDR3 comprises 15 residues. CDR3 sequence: CASSGGVAGVNEQFF. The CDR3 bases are TGTGCCAGCAGTGGGGGAGTAGCGGGAGTCAATGAGCAGTTCTTC.

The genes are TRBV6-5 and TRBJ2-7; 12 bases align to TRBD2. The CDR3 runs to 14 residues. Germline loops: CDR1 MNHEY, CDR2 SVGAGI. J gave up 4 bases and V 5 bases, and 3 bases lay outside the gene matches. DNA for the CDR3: TGTGCCAGCAGTACCGGACTAGCGGGGTACGAGCAGTACTTC. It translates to CASSTGLAGYEQYF.

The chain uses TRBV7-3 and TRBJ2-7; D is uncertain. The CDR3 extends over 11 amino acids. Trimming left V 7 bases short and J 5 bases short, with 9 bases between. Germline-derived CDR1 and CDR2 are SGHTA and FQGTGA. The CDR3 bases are TGTGCCAGCATTTCCCGGGACGAGCAGTACTTC. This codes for CASISRDEQYF.

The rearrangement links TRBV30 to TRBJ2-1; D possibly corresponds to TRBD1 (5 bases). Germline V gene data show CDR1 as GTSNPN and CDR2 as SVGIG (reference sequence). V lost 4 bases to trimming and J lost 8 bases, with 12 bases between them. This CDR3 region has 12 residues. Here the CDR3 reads CAWTDDSHEQFF. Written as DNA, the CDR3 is TGTGCCTGGACCGACGACAGCCATGAGCAGTTCTTC.

CDR3 coding DNA: TGCAGCGTTGACGTGGGTGCCGAAGCTTTCTTT. Amino acid sequence: CSVDVGAEAFF. This chain links TRBV29-1 with TRBJ1-1; D is unclear. Trimming pared 3 bases from V and 8 bases from J, leaving 10 bases between. Germline lookup yields CDR1 SQVTM and CDR2 ANQGSEA. This CDR3 is 11 amino acids long.

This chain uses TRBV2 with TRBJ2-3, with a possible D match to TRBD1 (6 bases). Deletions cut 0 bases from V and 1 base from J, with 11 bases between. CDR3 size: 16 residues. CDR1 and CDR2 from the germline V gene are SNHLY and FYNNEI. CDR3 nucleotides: TGTGCCAGCAGTGAAGCAGGGGGTTGGGGCACAGATACGCAGTATTTT. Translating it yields CASSEAGGWGTDTQYF.

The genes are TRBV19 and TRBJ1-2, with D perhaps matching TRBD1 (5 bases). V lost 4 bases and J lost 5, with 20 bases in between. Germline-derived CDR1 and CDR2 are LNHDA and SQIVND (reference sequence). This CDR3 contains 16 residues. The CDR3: CASSTPSSGTYYGYTF. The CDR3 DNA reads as TGTGCCAGTAGTACCCCCTCCTCGGGGACCTATTATGGCTACACCTTC.